The present entry profiles one TCR beta chain with its context. PCR involved 60 Vbeta and 13 Jbeta primers. Here immunoSEQ multiplex PCR was the method, and the copy in TCRdb shows in-frame clones only, minus some. The profile covers under 150,000 clones, with 70% to 85% appearing a single time and less than 3% taken by the ten largest. The data derive from a study of cytomegalovirus exposure and HLA in healthy donors. The sequencing sample was made of PBMCs. The sequence came from a male donor in good health and CMV-seronegative.

CDR3 bases: TGTGCCAGCAGTTCCCGGGGTGAGCAGTTCTTC. Amino acids: CASSSRGEQFF. V usage is TRBV6-5 and J usage is TRBJ2-1; weak D call: TRBD2 (5 bases). In germline, CDR1 is MNHEY, CDR2 SVGAGI. This CDR3 is 11 amino acids long. V was trimmed by 4 bases and J by 9 bases, leaving 7 bases between them.